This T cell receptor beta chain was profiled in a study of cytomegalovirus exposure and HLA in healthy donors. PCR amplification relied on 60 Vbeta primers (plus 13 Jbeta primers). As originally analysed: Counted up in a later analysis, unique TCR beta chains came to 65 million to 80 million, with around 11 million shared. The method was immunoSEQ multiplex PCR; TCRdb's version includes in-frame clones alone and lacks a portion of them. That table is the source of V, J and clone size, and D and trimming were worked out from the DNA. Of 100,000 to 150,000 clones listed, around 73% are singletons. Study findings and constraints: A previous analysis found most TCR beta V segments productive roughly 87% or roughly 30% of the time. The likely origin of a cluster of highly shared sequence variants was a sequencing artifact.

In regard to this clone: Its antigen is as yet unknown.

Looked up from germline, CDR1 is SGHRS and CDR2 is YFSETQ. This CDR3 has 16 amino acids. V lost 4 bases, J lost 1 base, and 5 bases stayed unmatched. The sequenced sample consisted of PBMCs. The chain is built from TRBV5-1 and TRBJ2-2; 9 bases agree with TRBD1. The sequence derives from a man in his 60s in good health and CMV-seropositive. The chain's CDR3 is CASSEDRGMNTGELFF. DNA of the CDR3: TGCGCCAGCAGCGAGGACAGGGGTATGAACACCGGGGAGCTGTTTTTT.